A selection of T cell receptor beta chains follows, all from one sample in a study of quantifying T cell responses using KT2 cells. In TCRdb, the UMI-ligation and nested PCR reads were re-called with MiXCR into one record per CDR3 protein. This sample yields some 48,000 distinct CDR3 sequences, of which around 10% are seen a single time; roughly 10% belongs to the top ten. Sequenced material: PBMCs spiked with cells of the T cell clone KT2. These receptors originate from a human donor. Each CDR3 is given with its conserved first and last residue. A row's size may be missing; if present it is once, few, many or a size class.

size	V	J	CDR3
few	TRBV5-1	TRBJ2-3	CASRKDGGQGDTQYF
few	TRBV4-1	TRBJ2-2	CASSQDTGELFF
few	TRBV5-4	TRBJ2-5	CASAWGLAGSQETQYF
NA	TRBV15	TRBJ2-5	CATSRDRGLETQYF
few	TRBV6-5	TRBJ2-6	CASSPAGANVLTF
few	TRBV10-2	TRBJ2-7	CASSGVASSYEQYF
many	TRBV18	TRBJ2-3	CASSPSTSRYVTDTQYF
many	TRBV5-1	TRBJ2-5	CASNRVGGGTKETQYF
many	TRBV6-5	TRBJ2-1	CASSYTQTGYYNEQFF
many	TRBV29-1	TRBJ2-3	CSGERQGASDTQYF
many	TRBV6-1	TRBJ2-7	CASSEVVREVEQYF
few	TRBV14	TRBJ2-3	CASSRRLAGTDTQYF
NA	TRBV18	TRBJ2-1	CASSGRTVISYNEQFF
NA	TRBV4-3	TRBJ2-1	CASSQEVRDRGGEQFF
many	TRBV6-6	TRBJ2-5	CASSYPTSDLQETQYF
NA	TRBV7-6	TRBJ2-7	CASSLKLAGSSYEQYF
NA	TRBV5-1	TRBJ2-7	CASSLGGTDSYEQYF
few	TRBV27	TRBJ2-7	CASSSNSGGDEQYF
few	TRBV6-5	TRBJ1-6	CASREHYNSPLHF
NA	TRBV20-1	TRBJ1-2	CSARDIEGSNGYTF
NA	TRBV5-1	TRBJ1-2	CASSFGNRDTYGYTF
NA	TRBV19	TRBJ2-1	CASSIGTGSRLGRNEQFF
NA	TRBV7-2	TRBJ2-3	CASSLVYATSTDTQYF
NA	TRBV12-3/TRBV12-4	TRBJ2-2	CASSTQGAQTGELFF
NA	TRBV2	TRBJ1-5	CASSEARTYQPQHF
once	TRBV7-9	TRBJ1-1	CASSSRDRNTEAFF
NA	TRBV6-1	TRBJ2-7	CASSKEVEQYF
few	TRBV21-1	TRBJ1-6	CASGPGNNSPLHF
few	TRBV20-1	TRBJ1-2	CSARVLGQGLGYTF
NA	TRBV12-3/TRBV12-4	TRBJ2-1	CASTHLRTRGESSYNEQFF
NA	TRBV2	TRBJ1-2	CASRQGQSNYGYTF
NA	TRBV20-1	TRBJ2-3	CSARGSQRGTDTQYF
many	TRBV5-6	TRBJ2-1	CASSDGLASSNEQFF
NA	TRBV2	TRBJ1-1	CASNRGSNTEAFF
many	TRBV18	TRBJ2-5	CASSPLTGFQETQYF
NA	TRBV27	TRBJ1-1	CASRLQGANTEAFF
medium-sized	TRBV30	TRBJ2-2	CAWRSYYTGELFF
few	TRBV6-1	TRBJ1-1	CASSFLQGWAFF
few	TRBV6-5	TRBJ1-2	CASSVQGNYGYTF
many	TRBV28	TRBJ2-7	CASRSLRDLHF
few	TRBV6-1	TRBJ2-6	CASSEKSSGANVLTF
few	TRBV10-3	TRBJ2-5	CAISGGPIQETQYF
few	TRBV20-1	TRBJ1-1	CSAEAGMNTEAFF
few	TRBV20-1	TRBJ1-1	CSARDFLPEAFF
many	TRBV20-1	TRBJ1-1	CSASVTDTEAFF
NA	TRBV29-1	TRBJ1-3	CSVEETEGNTIYF
many	TRBV20-1	TRBJ2-3	CSARAPQDTQYF
few	TRBV12-3/TRBV12-4	TRBJ1-2	CASSLAMTVGYGYTF
NA	TRBV12-3/TRBV12-4	TRBJ2-2	CASTRHPNTGELFF